This entry lists 27 T cell receptor beta chains sequenced from one sample in a study of CD8 T cells in ankylosing spondylitis. TCRdb processed the 5' RACE reads anew with MiXCR; each CDR3 protein has one entry. The profile covers fewer than 150,000 distinct CDR3 sequences, with 5.5% to 7.5% appearing a single time and under 15% taken by the ten largest. Sequences were obtained from blood, either unsorted or a sorted T cell fraction (not recorded which). These receptors were obtained from a female donor with ankylosing spondylitis or in good health (not recorded which).

The sample holds many counts of this clonotype. The CDR3 spells CASNPGGGGYGYTF. In nucleotides, the CDR3 is TGTGCCAGCAATCCCGGTGGGGGTGGCTATGGCTACACCTTC. V and J are TRBV25-1 and TRBJ1-2; D is perhaps TRBD1 (5 bases). The V end was cut by 7 bases, the J end by 4 bases, with 16 bases between. Germline values: CDR1 MGHDK, CDR2 SYGVNS. The CDR3 has 14 amino acids.

This clonotype was counted ten times or more. The chain carries TRBV12-3 or TRBV12-4 and TRBJ2-5; unclear D gene. V was shortened by 1 base and J by 4 bases, with 7 bases between the two germline ends. The CDR3 loop spans 13 amino acids. The CDR3 region is CASSLGLRETQYF. The CDR3 coding sequence is TGTGCCAGCAGTTTAGGGCTGAGAGAGACCCAGTACTTC.

This clonotype occurred many times. The rearrangement uses TRBV28 and TRBJ2-7; a weak D match, TRBD1 (7 bases). There are 13 residues in the CDR3. CDR1 and CDR2 from the germline V gene are MDHEN and SYDVKM. V gave up 6 bases and J gave up 4 bases, with 13 bases separating them. CDR3 bases: TGTGCCAGCAGCCGACAGGGAGGTTACGAGCAGTACTTC. Translating it yields CASSRQGGYEQYF.

The table lists this clonotype with many counts. The V gene is TRBV20-1, the J gene TRBJ1-3; D unresolved. CDR1 DFQATT and CDR2 SNEGSKA come from the germline V gene (reference sequence). The germline V and J ends were trimmed by 6 bases and 0 bases, with 15 bases remaining between them. CDR3 length: 15 residues. The CDR3 DNA reads as TGCAGTGCCTCGGAGGCGGCAGCCTCTGGAAACACCATATATTTT. It encodes CSASEAAASGNTIYF.

The table lists this clonotype with many counts. The chain has TRBV9 and TRBJ1-2, with TRBD1 identical over 9 bases. The CDR3 sequence is 13 residues long. V dropped 3 bases and J dropped 7; count of bases not matched to a gene: 4. The germline gives CDR1 SGDLS, CDR2 YYNGEE. The CDR3 is CASSAGQGGGYTF. The CDR3 DNA is TGTGCCAGCAGCGCGGGACAGGGAGGTGGCTACACCTTC.

This clonotype was detected ten times or more. The V gene is TRBV12-3 or TRBV12-4, the J gene TRBJ1-6; D ambiguous. The CDR3 contains 13 residues. With 5 bases removed from V and 4 bases from J, the gap between germline ends came to 6 bases. The CDR3 loop is CASSLNYNSPLHF. The CDR3 DNA reads TGTGCCAGCAGTCTCAATTATAATTCACCCCTCCACTTT.

This clonotype was found many times. The V call is TRBV12-3 or TRBV12-4, the J call TRBJ2-4, with D uncertain. With 3 bases removed from V and 0 bases from J, the gap between germline ends came to 9 bases. This CDR3 comprises 15 residues. The CDR3 reads CASSFVGIAKNIQYF. The CDR3 bases are TGTGCCAGCAGTTTTGTGGGGATAGCCAAAAACATTCAGTACTTC.

The sample holds many counts of this clonotype. This sequence joins TRBV5-1 and TRBJ2-2, with D maybe TRBD1 (6 bases). Germline assignment: CDR1 SGHRS and CDR2 YFSETQ. The CDR3 has 14 amino acids. V shed 5 bases and J shed 1 base, with 9 bases lying between them. The CDR3 bases are TGCGCCAGCAGGATGGGACAGAACACCGGGGAGCTGTTTTTT. Residues: CASRMGQNTGELFF.

This clonotype appeared many times. This rearrangement joins TRBV12-3 or TRBV12-4 to TRBJ2-7; 10 bases fit TRBD1. CDR3 length equals 15 residues. The V and J ends lost 6 bases and 2 bases, in that order; junction bases with no gene match: 7. This chain's CDR3 is CASSGGQGITYEQYF. CDR3 DNA sequence: TGTGCCAGCAGCGGGGGACAGGGGATCACCTACGAGCAGTACTTC.

This clonotype was seen repeatedly, ten times or more. This chain uses TRBV7-2 with TRBJ1-5, with TRBD1 as a possible D gene (5 bases). Trimming cost V 5 bases and J 6 bases, with 17 bases left between them. The CDR3 contains 15 residues. Germline assignment: CDR1 SGHTA and CDR2 FQGNSA. The CDR3 coding sequence is TGTGCCAGCAGCCTGTGGGGAGGGGTAGGTCAGCCCCAGCATTTT. Protein: CASSLWGGVGQPQHF.

This clonotype was counted many times. This sequence joins TRBV12-3 or TRBV12-4 and TRBJ2-7; D is unclear. There are 13 residues in the CDR3. V lost 6 bases and J 0 bases, leaving 9 bases between the germline ends. DNA for the CDR3: TGTGCCAGCAGCTCCACTTACTCCTACGAGCAGTACTTC. It encodes CASSSTYSYEQYF.

The chain couples TRBV5-1 to TRBJ2-1; TRBD2 matches 7 bases. After removal of 7 bases from V and 4 bases from J, the junction contained 2 bases not matched to a gene. The CDR3 extends over 12 amino acids. Germline assignment: CDR1 SGHRS and CDR2 YFSETQ. CDR3 in amino acids: CASGEGYNEQFF. The CDR3, as DNA: TGCGCCAGCGGGGAGGGATACAATGAGCAGTTCTTC.

This clonotype showed up many times. The chain recombines TRBV5-1 with TRBJ2-3; no firm D call. This CDR3 has 15 amino acids. Germline CDR1 reads SGHRS; CDR2 reads YFSETQ. The V end lost 0 bases, the J end lost 3 bases, and 11 bases lay between the germline ends. The CDR3 bases are TGCGCCAGCAGCTTGGCCCTAGAAAGAACAGATACGCAGTATTTT. Encoded protein: CASSLALERTDTQYF.

This clonotype was detected many times. V usage is TRBV2 and J usage is TRBJ2-1, with D maybe TRBD1 (5 bases). The CDR3 spans 21 residues. The V and J ends lost 7 bases and 1 base respectively, with 32 bases between them. In germline, CDR1 is SNHLY, CDR2 FYNNEI. The CDR3 spells CASKGQQTLTGISSSYNEQFF. CDR3 nucleotide sequence: TGTGCCAGCAAAGGACAACAGACTCTTACTGGAATCTCAAGTTCCTACAATGAGCAGTTCTTC.

This clonotype appeared many times. V is TRBV12-3 or TRBV12-4 and J is TRBJ1-5; no reliable D call. V shed 5 bases and J shed 2 bases, with 4 bases lying between them. The CDR3 is made up of 12 amino acids. CDR3 protein: CASSVGNQPQHF. The CDR3 DNA follows: TGTGCCAGCAGTGTGGGCAATCAGCCCCAGCATTTT.

This chain links TRBV7-2 with TRBJ1-5; D possibly corresponds to TRBD1 (6 bases). The germline V and J ends were trimmed by 1 base and 5 bases, with 15 bases remaining between them. This CDR3 is built from 16 residues. Germline CDR1 and CDR2: SGHTA and FQGNSA. In DNA, the CDR3 is TGTGCCAGCAGCTTAGAAGTAGGGGGGACTCATCAGCCCCAGCATTTT. As protein: CASSLEVGGTHQPQHF.

As to this clonotype: Possible read error: a much larger clone is one base away. This CDR3 fails to terminate in the conserved phenylalanine or tryptophan, so it likely reflects a read error. The rearrangement uses TRBV7-9 and TRBJ2-2, with D unclear. Trimming stripped 2 bases from V and 4 bases from J, with 11 bases between. The CDR3 covers 15 residues. Germline V gene lookup returns CDR1 SEHNR and CDR2 FQNEAQ (reference sequence). The CDR3 bases are TGTGCCAGCAGCTTAAACCCACCGAGCACCGGGGAGCTGTTTCTT. Residues: CASSLNPPSTGELFL.

As concerns this clonotype: This could be a read error, since a much larger clone is one nucleotide away. CDR3 in amino acids: CATIRVVRTDQPQHF. Written as DNA, the CDR3 is TGTGCCACCATCAGAGTGGTACGGACCGATCAGCCCCAGCATTTT. The chain carries TRBV15 and TRBJ1-5; D is uncertain. Looked up from germline, CDR1 is LNHNV and CDR2 is YYDKDF (reference sequence). The CDR3 covers 15 residues.

To note about this clonotype: A much more abundant neighbour one base away suggests this may be a read error. This chain joins TRBV7-9 and TRBJ1-4, with D perhaps TRBD1 (5 bases). The CDR3 has 15 residues. Germline V gives CDR1 SEHNR, CDR2 FQNEAQ (reference sequence). The CDR3 loop reads CSSSLALDMDEKLFF. CDR3 sequence (DNA): TGTTCCAGCAGCTTAGCGCTGGACATGGATGAAAAACTGTTTTTT.

This clonotype was observed at least ten times. The chain couples TRBV20-1 to TRBJ2-2; D may match TRBD1 or TRBD2 (5 bases each). Germline V gives CDR1 DFQATT, CDR2 SNEGSKA (reference sequence). V was trimmed by 2 bases and J by 3 bases, leaving 10 bases between them. The CDR3 length is 14 residues. The CDR3 here is CSARPGAYTGELFF. The CDR3 DNA reads TGCAGTGCTAGACCCGGGGCCTACACCGGGGAGCTGTTTTTT.

There are many counts of this clonotype. The V gene is TRBV6-1, the J gene TRBJ1-1; maybe TRBD1 (6 bases). Germline V gene sequence: CDR1 MNHNS, CDR2 SASEGT. The V and J ends lost 4 bases and 1 base respectively, with 10 bases between them. CDR3 length: 14 amino acids. The CDR3 coding sequence is TGTGCCAGCAGTGGACAGGTTTCGAACACTGAAGCTTTCTTT. It translates to CASSGQVSNTEAFF.

This clonotype was counted at least ten times. V usage is TRBV27 and J usage is TRBJ1-1; no firm D call. The CDR3 spans 13 residues. V was shortened by 2 bases and J by 1 base, with 5 bases between the two germline ends. Germline lookup yields CDR1 MNHEY and CDR2 SMNVEV (reference sequence). The CDR3 region is CASSLRQNTEAFF. The CDR3 DNA reads as TGTGCCAGCAGTTTACGACAGAACACTGAAGCTTTCTTT.

This clonotype was recorded at least ten times. CDR3 nucleotides: TGTGCCAGCAGTTACTTGACAGGGGGCACTGAAGCTTTCTTT. Protein sequence: CASSYLTGGTEAFF. This chain connects TRBV6-5 to TRBJ1-1, with 9 bases aligning to TRBD1. J lost 4 bases, V lost 1 base, and 1 base had no gene match. The germline V gene encodes CDR1 MNHEY and CDR2 SVGAGI. The CDR3 sequence is 14 residues long.

With respect to this clonotype: A much larger clone differs by one base, so this may be a read error. This chain connects TRBV5-1 to TRBJ1-2; D gene ambiguous. Germline values: CDR1 SGHRS, CDR2 YFSETQ. CDR3 length: 15 residues. With 0 bases removed from V and 8 bases from J, the gap between germline ends came to 17 bases. This CDR3 is CASSLVGNLFGGYTF. In DNA, the CDR3 is TGCGCCAGCAGCTTGGTCGGCAACCTCTTTGGAGGCTACACCTTC.

At least ten counts were recorded for this clonotype. This chain uses TRBV2 with TRBJ2-5, with 13 bases aligning to TRBD2. The CDR3 runs 15 residues. In germline, CDR1 is SNHLY, CDR2 FYNNEI. Trimming took 7 bases from V and 2 from J; bases not matched to a gene: 4. CDR3 sequence: CASKGTSGAQETQYF. In DNA, the CDR3 is TGTGCCAGCAAGGGGACTAGCGGGGCTCAAGAGACCCAGTACTTC.

Many counts were recorded for this clonotype. This chain uses TRBV6-1 with TRBJ1-1; perhaps TRBD1 as D (5 bases). The CDR3 loop spans 17 amino acids. V lost 5 bases, J lost 2 bases, and 21 bases lay in between. CDR1 and CDR2 (germline): MNHNS, SASEGT. CDR3 coding DNA: TGTGCCAGCAGTCTAGGACCATACAGGAGAACAAACACTGAAGCTTTCTTT. Translated, it gives CASSLGPYRRTNTEAFF.

The table lists this clonotype with a few counts. V gene TRBV5-1 combines with J gene TRBJ2-2; maybe TRBD2 (6 bases). Per the germline V gene, CDR1 is SGHRS and CDR2 is YFSETQ. V shed 0 bases and J shed 0 bases, with 15 bases lying between them. The CDR3 consists of 18 residues. The CDR3 is CASSLDSSGATNTGELFF. DNA for the CDR3: TGCGCCAGCAGCTTGGATAGTAGCGGCGCTACGAACACCGGGGAGCTGTTTTTT.